This T cell receptor (beta chain) was sequenced for a study of shared T cell receptors in the human thymus. From germline, CDR1 is LNHNV and CDR2 YYDKDF (reference sequence). V was pared by 4 bases and J by 5 bases, with 7 bases of the junction left unmatched. This CDR3 has 15 residues. TCRdb's table, derived via immunoSEQ multiplex PCR, lists solely in-frame clones and lacks some. Of 550,000 to 800,000 clones in the sample, approximately 83% are singletons; the top ten hold about 0.0098%. The sample was also reused in another study, on human thymus T cells. That work states: During corrective heart surgery, resections were taken, and the thymus tissue came from them. Unrelated individuals had highly overlapping thymic repertoires, as reported in related research.

The chain joins TRBV15 to TRBJ2-5, with 10 bases lining up with TRBD2. The sample was thymocytes. This TCR came from a girl under three years old with a congenital heart defect. For the CDR3, the DNA is TGTGCCACCAGCAACGTAGCGGGGGGCCTGGAGACCCAGTACTTC. This sequence encodes CATSNVAGGLETQYF.